Each of the 8 T cell receptor beta chains below was sequenced from the same sample in a study of blood T cell repertoires in COVID-19. Assay: immunoSEQ multiplex PCR; the TCRdb copy retains only in-frame clones and omits some. The sample yields around 98,000 clones, 65% to 90% seen once. What was sequenced was peripheral blood. These receptors all stem from a man aged 65 to 85 with active or convalescent COVID-19.

This clone was seen just once. CDR3 bases: TGTGCCACCAGCAGGGGGGGGAGGGCAGGTGAAAAACTGTTTTTT. Protein product: CATSRGGRAGEKLFF. The chain uses TRBV15 and TRBJ1-4, with D possibly TRBD1 on 5 matching bases. Looked up from germline, CDR1 is LNHNV and CDR2 is YYDKDF (reference sequence). This CDR3 contains 15 residues. Trimming took 3 bases from V and 7 from J, leaving 15 bases between them.

The V gene is TRBV15, the J gene TRBJ2-1; D gene uncertain. The V and J ends lost 0 bases and 0 bases respectively, with 6 bases between them. The CDR3 extends over 15 amino acids. Germline CDR1 reads LNHNV; CDR2 reads YYDKDF (reference sequence). In nucleotides, the CDR3 is TGTGCCACCAGCAGAGAGGCTTTCTCCTACAATGAGCAGTTCTTC. This translates into CATSREAFSYNEQFF.

The chain employs TRBV9 and TRBJ2-7; D is undetermined. Germline V CDR1 and CDR2: SGDLS, YYNGEE. This CDR3 is built from 13 residues. Deletions cut 3 bases from V and 2 bases from J, with 9 bases between. The CDR3 region has the DNA TGTGCCAGCAGCGCCGGCGGCCCCTACGAGCAGTACTTC. Translation gives CASSAGGPYEQYF.

This clone was detected only a few times. The gene calls are TRBV2 and TRBJ1-6; D is unclear. Trimming stripped 4 bases from V and 10 bases from J, with 14 bases between. CDR3 length: 14 residues. CDR1 is SNHLY and CDR2 is FYNNEI in the germline V gene. CDR3 sequence: CASSVSGVGSPLHF. The CDR3 region has the DNA TGTGCCAGCAGTGTTTCCGGAGTCGGCTCACCCCTCCACTTT.

The chain recombines TRBV3-1 (or the pseudogene TRBV3-2) with TRBJ1-1; a possible D gene is TRBD1 (5 bases). V gave up 6 bases and J gave up 4 bases, with 15 bases separating them. CDR1 is LGHDT, CDR2 YNNKEL, per germline (reference sequence). The CDR3 totals 14 residues. The CDR3 sequence is CASSRNRGGTEAFF. CDR3 nucleotides: TGTGCCAGCAGTCGAAACCGCGGGGGCACTGAAGCTTTCTTT.

A word on this clone: The sample holds other DNA sequences that translate to the same CDR3. The rearrangement uses TRBV19 and TRBJ2-3; no clear D. The CDR3 extends over 12 amino acids. Germline-derived CDR1 and CDR2 are LNHDA and SQIVND (reference sequence). V lost 0 bases, J lost 8 bases, and 6 bases lay in between. The CDR3 DNA reads as TGTGCCAGTAGTATAGACCGAGGTACGCAGTATTTT. It translates to CASSIDRGTQYF.

V gene TRBV14 combines with J gene TRBJ1-2; 12 bases fit TRBD1. CDR3 length equals 17 residues. Looked up from germline, CDR1 is SGHDN and CDR2 is FVKESK. The V gene end was trimmed by 0 bases and the J gene end by 8 bases; junction bases not matched to a gene: 10. The CDR3 protein is CASSQDHPGQGARGYTF. The CDR3 coding sequence is TGTGCCAGCAGCCAAGACCATCCGGGACAGGGGGCTCGGGGCTACACCTTC.

This rearrangement joins TRBV24-1 to TRBJ1-5, with TRBD1 matching 7 bases. CDR3 length: 13 amino acids. Germline V CDR1 and CDR2: KGHDR, SFDVKD. Trimming took 4 bases from V and 6 from J; bases not matched to a gene: 2. This CDR3 reads CATSDSGGQPQHF. The CDR3 DNA sequence: TGTGCCACCAGTGACTCAGGGGGTCAGCCCCAGCATTTT.